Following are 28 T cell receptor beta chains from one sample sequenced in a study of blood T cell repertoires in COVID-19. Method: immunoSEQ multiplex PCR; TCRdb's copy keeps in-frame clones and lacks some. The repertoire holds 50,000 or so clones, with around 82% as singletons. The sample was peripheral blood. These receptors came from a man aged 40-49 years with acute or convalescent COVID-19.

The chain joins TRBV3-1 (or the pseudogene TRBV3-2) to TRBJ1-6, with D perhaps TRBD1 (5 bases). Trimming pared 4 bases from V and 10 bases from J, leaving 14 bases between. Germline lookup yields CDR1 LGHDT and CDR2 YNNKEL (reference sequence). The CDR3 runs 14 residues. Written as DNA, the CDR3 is TGTGCCAGCAGCCCAGGGATTCTAGGGTCACCCCTCCACTTT. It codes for CASSPGILGSPLHF.

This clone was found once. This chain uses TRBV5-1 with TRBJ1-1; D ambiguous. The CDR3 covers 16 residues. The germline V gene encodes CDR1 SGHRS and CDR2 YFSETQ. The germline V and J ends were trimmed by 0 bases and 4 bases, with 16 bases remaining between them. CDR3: CASSLDNFRRGTEAFF. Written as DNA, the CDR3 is TGCGCCAGCAGCTTGGATAATTTTAGGAGAGGCACTGAAGCTTTCTTT.

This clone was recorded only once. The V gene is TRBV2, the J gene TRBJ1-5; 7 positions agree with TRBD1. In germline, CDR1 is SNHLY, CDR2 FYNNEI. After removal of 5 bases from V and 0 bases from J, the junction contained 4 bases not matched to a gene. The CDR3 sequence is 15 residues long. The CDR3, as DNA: TGTGCCAGCAGTCGGGACAGTTATAGCAATCAGCCCCAGCATTTT. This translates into CASSRDSYSNQPQHF.

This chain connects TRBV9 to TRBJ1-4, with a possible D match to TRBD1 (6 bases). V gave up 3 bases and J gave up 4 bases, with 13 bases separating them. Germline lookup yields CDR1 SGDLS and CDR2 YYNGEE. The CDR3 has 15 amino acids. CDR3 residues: CASSGGGSSNEKLFF. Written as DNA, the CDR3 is TGTGCCAGCAGCGGCGGGGGCAGCAGTAATGAAAAACTGTTTTTT.

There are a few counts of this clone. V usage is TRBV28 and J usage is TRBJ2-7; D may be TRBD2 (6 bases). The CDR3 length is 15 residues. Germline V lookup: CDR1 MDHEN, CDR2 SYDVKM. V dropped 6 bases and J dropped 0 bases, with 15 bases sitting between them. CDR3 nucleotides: TGTGCCAGCAGCCTCAGCGGGCTAGGCTCCTACGAGCAGTACTTC. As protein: CASSLSGLGSYEQYF.

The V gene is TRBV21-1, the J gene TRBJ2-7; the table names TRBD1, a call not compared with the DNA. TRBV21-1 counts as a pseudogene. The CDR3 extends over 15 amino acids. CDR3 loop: CASDRQGADSYEQYF. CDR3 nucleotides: TGTGCCAGCGACCGCCAGGGGGCCGACTCCTACGAGCAGTACTTC.

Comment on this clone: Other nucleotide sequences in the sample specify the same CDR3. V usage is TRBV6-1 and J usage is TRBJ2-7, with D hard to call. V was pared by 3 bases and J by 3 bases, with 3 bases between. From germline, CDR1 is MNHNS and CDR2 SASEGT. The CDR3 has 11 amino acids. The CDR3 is CASSDIYEQYF. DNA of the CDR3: TGTGCCAGCAGTGACATCTACGAGCAGTACTTC.

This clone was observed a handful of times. CDR3 in DNA: TGCGCCAGCAGCCAAGGTAGGCAACGAGGTCAGCCCCAGCATTTT. Amino acids: CASSQGRQRGQPQHF. The chain couples TRBV4-1 to TRBJ1-5, with D uncertain. Germline assignment: CDR1 MGHRA and CDR2 YSYEKL. The CDR3 is 15 residues long. V was pared by 1 base and J by 6 bases, with 13 bases between.

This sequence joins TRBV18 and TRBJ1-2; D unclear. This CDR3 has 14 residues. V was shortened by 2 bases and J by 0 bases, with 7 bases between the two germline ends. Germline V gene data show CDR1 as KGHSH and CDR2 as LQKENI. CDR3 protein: CASSPSPANYGYTF. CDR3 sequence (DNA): TGTGCCAGCTCACCATCCCCCGCTAACTATGGCTACACCTTC.

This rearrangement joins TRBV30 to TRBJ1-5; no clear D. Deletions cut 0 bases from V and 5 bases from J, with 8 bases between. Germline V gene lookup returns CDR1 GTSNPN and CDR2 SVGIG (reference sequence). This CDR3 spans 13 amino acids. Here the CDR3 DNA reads TGTGCCTGGAGTGTCGATAGTGATCAGCCCCAGCATTTT. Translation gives CAWSVDSDQPQHF.

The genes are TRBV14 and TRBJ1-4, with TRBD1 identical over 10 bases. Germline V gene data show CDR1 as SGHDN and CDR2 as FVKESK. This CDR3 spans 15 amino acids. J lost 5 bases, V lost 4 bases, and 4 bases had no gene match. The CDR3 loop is CASSRWDRGNEKLFF. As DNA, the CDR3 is TGTGCCAGCAGCCGATGGGACAGGGGCAATGAAAAACTGTTTTTT. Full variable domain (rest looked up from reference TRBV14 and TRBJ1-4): EAGVTQFPSHSVIEKGQTVTLRCDPISGHDNLYWYRRVMGKEIKFLLHFVKESKQDESGMPNNRFLAERTGGTYSTLKVQPAELEDSGVYFCASSRWDRGNEKLFFGSGTQLSVL.

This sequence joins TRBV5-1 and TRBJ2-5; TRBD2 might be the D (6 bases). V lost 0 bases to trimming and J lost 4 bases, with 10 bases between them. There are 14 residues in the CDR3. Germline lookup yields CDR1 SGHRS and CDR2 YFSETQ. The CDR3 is CASSLANGGETQYF. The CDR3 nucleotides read TGCGCCAGCAGCTTGGCCAACGGGGGAGAGACCCAGTACTTC.

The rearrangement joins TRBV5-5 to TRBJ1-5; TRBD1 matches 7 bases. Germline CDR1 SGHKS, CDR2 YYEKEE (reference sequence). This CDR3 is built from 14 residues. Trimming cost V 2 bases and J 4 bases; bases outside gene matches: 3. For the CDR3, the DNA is TGTGCCAGCAGCTTACAGGGGAAAAATCAGCCCCAGCATTTT. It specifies CASSLQGKNQPQHF.

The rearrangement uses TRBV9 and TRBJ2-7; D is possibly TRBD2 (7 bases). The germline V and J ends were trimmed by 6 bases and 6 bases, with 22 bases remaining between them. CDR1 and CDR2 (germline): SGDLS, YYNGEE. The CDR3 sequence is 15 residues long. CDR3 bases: TGTGCCAGCACCAGAGGGGGAGGGGAAGGGGGCGAGCAGTACTTC. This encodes CASTRGGGEGGEQYF.

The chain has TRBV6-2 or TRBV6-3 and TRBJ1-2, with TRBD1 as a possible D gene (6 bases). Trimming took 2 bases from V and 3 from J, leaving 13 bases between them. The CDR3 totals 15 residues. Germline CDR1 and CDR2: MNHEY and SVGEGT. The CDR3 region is CASSYGRGMDYGYTF. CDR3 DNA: TGTGCCAGCAGTTACGGCAGGGGAATGGACTATGGCTACACCTTC.

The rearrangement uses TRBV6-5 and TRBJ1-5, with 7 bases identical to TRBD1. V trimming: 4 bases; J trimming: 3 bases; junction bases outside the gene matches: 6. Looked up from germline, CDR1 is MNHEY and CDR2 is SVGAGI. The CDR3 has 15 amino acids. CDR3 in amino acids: CASSLRQGANQPQHF. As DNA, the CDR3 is TGTGCCAGCAGTTTAAGACAGGGCGCCAATCAGCCCCAGCATTTT.

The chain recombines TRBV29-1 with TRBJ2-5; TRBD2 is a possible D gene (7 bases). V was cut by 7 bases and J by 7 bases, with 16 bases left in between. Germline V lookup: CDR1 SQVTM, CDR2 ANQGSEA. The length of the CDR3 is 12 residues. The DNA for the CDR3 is TGCAGCGGGGGGGGCCGACCCGGGACCCAGTACTTC. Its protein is CSGGGRPGTQYF.

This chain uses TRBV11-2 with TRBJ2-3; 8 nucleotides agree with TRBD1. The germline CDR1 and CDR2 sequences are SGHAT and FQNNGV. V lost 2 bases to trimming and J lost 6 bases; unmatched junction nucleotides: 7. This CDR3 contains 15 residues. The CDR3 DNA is TGTGCCAGCAGCTTATTTGGGACAGGACGGGATACGCAGTATTTT. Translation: CASSLFGTGRDTQYF. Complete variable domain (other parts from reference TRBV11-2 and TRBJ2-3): EAGVAQSPRYKIIEKRQSVAFWCNPISGHATLYWYQQILGQGPKLLIQFQNNGVVDDSQLPKDRFSAERLKGVDSTLKIQPAKLEDSAVYLCASSLFGTGRDTQYFGPGTRLTVL.

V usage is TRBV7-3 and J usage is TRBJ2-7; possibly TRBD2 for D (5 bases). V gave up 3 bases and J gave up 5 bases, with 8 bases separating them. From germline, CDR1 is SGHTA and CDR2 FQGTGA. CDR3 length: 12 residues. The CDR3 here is CASSFSRDEQYF. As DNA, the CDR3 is TGTGCCAGCAGCTTCTCGAGGGACGAGCAGTACTTC.

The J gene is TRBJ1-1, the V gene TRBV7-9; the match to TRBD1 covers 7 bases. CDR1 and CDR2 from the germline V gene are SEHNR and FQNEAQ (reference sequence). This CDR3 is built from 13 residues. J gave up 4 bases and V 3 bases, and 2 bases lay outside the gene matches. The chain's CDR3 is CASSFYRGTEAFF. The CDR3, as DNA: TGTGCCAGCAGCTTTTACAGGGGCACTGAAGCTTTCTTT.

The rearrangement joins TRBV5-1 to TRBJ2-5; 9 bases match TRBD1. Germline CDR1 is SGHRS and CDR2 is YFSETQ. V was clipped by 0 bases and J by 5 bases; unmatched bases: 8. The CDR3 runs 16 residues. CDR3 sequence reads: CASSLDPQGASETQYF. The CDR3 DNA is TGCGCCAGCAGCTTGGACCCACAGGGGGCAAGTGAGACCCAGTACTTC.

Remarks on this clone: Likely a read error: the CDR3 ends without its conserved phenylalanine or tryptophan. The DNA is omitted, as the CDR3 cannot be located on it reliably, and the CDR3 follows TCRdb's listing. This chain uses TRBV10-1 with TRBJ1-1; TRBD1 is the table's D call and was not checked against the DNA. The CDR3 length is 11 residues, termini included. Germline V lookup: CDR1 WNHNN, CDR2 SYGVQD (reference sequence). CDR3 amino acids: CASIRDRADSN.

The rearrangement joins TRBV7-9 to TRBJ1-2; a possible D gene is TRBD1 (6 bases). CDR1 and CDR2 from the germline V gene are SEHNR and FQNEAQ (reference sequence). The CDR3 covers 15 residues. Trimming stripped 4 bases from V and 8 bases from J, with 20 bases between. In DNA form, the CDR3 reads TGTGCCAGCAGCTCCCACGGGACACCAAGTGAGGGCTACACCTTC. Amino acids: CASSSHGTPSEGYTF.

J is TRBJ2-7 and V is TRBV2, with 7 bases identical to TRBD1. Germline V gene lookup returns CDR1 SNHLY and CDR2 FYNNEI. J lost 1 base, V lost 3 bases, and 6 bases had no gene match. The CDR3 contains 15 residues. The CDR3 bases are TGTGCCAGCAGTGAGCCCCAGGGGGTATCCTACGAGCAGTACTTC. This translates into CASSEPQGVSYEQYF.

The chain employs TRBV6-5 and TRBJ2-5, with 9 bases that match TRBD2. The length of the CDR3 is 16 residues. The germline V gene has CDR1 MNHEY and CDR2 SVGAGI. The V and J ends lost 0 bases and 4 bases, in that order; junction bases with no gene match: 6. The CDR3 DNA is TGTGCCAGCAGTTACTCGTCTAGCGGGGCCCGAGAGACCCAGTACTTC. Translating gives CASSYSSSGARETQYF.

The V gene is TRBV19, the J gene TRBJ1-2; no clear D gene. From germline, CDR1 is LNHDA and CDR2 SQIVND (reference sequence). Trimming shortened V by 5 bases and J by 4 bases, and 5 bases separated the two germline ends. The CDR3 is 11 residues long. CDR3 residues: CASSWSYGYTF. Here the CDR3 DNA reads TGTGCCAGTAGTTGGAGCTATGGCTACACCTTC.

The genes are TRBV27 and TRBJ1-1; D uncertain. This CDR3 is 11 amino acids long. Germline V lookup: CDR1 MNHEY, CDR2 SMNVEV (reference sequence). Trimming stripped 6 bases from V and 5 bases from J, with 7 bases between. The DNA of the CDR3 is TGTGCCAGCAGAACCAGTACTGAAGCTTTCTTT. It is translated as CASRTSTEAFF.

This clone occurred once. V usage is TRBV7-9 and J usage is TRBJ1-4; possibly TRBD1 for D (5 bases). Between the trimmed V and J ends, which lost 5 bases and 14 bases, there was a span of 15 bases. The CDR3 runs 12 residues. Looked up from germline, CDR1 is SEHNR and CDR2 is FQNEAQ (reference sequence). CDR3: CASSIKFGGLFF. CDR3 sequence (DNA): TGTGCCAGCAGCATAAAGTTCGGGGGGCTGTTTTTT.